This TCR beta chain is drawn from a study of cytomegalovirus exposure and HLA in healthy donors. Study-level background: In an early release, HLA-typed donors contributed 80 million to 95 million unique TCR sequences.

Germline V CDR1 and CDR2: SGHRS, YFSETQ. Trimming pared 5 bases from V and 0 bases from J, leaving 22 bases between. CDR3 length: 18 amino acids. A multiplex PCR was run with 60 Vbeta primers and 13 Jbeta primers. Profiling relied on immunoSEQ multiplex PCR, and the TCRdb table lists in-frame clones only, not all of them. This table holds under 200,000 clones, approximately 67% found once. The sequencing sample was made of PBMCs. The chain has TRBV5-1 and TRBJ2-3; possibly TRBD2 for D (6 bases). The source is a woman between 18 and 29 years old in good health and CMV-seropositive. CDR3 protein: CASSYNSPGSYSTDTQYF. The CDR3 DNA follows: TGCGCCAGCAGTTATAACTCCCCCGGGAGCTATAGCACAGATACGCAGTATTTT. Supplemented by reference TRBV5-1 and TRBJ2-3, the full variable domain reads KAGVTQTPRYLIKTRGQQVTLSCSPISGHRSVSWYQQTPGQGLQFLFEYFSETQRNKGNFPGRFSGRQFSNSRSEMNVSTLELGDSALYLCASSYNSPGSYSTDTQYFGPGTRLTVL.